What follows describes a single T cell receptor beta chain. The table came from immunoSEQ multiplex PCR; TCRdb's copy has only in-frame clones and leaves some out. The sample comprises 37,000 or so clones, about 70% of which are singletons, and 18% rests with the top ten. The data were obtained in a study of OX40 agonist ivuxolimab in advanced cancers. The sequence was obtained from an adult with an advanced solid tumor such as melanoma, head and neck, liver or kidney cancer. Material: CD4+ or CD8+ T cells sorted from blood, obtained in a trial of the OX40 agonist ivuxolimab.

The CDR3 here is CSAGRDYGYTF. CDR3 in DNA: TGCAGTGCAGGACGAGACTATGGCTACACCTTC. The V call is TRBV20-1, the J call TRBJ1-2; D not certain. Germline assignment: CDR1 DFQATT and CDR2 SNEGSKA (reference sequence). V lost 6 bases and J lost 3, with 8 bases in between. The CDR3 consists of 11 residues.